This T cell receptor (beta chain) appears in the sequencing data of a study of CD8 T cells in Susac syndrome. This CDR3 has 17 amino acids. Germline CDR1 reads SEHNR; CDR2 reads FQNEAQ (reference sequence). V lost 2 bases and J lost 3, with 19 bases in between. Random hexamers were used to reverse transcribe an amount of roughly 0.5 to 1 ug RNA. Amplification of TCR beta CDR3 used immunoSEQ multiplex PCR across 54 Vbeta and 13 Jbeta. TCRdb recomputed calls from the immunoSEQ multiplex PCR reads with MiXCR, one row per CDR3 protein. The sample lists 200,000 to 250,000 distinct CDR3 sequences, 92% occurring once.

The origin of this receptor is a human donor with multiple sclerosis. Sequencing was carried out using CD8+ T cells from PBMCs. The chain is built from TRBV7-9 and TRBJ1-1, with D maybe TRBD1 (5 bases). Here the CDR3 DNA reads TGTGCCAGCAGCTTAACCCCCGGGGCAGACGGGGACACTGAAGCTTTCTTT. Protein product: CASSLTPGADGDTEAFF.